Sequencing of this TCR beta chain was carried out in a study of radiation and T cells in renal cell carcinoma. This clone was observed a single time. The CDR3 ends on some other residue instead of the conserved phenylalanine or tryptophan, so this is likely a read error. Regarding time point: blood 4 weeks post-SBRT, at nephrectomy. As for treatment: 15 Gy SBRT to primary tumor, nephrectomy 4 weeks later. The germline V gene has CDR1 GTSNPN and CDR2 SVGIG (reference sequence). Trimming pared 0 bases from V and 6 bases from J, leaving 6 bases between. This CDR3 is 11 amino acids long. Profiled with immunoSEQ multiplex PCR; TCRdb holds only in-frame clones, not every one. The table shows around 94,000 clones, with around four fifths occurring only once.

This TCR came from a middle-aged man with renal cell carcinoma. Here the sequenced sample was blood, taken from a patient whose treatment included radiotherapy and nephrectomy. This chain uses TRBV30 with TRBJ2-7; D gene ambiguous. CDR3 region: CAWSVSLEQYL. For the CDR3, the DNA is TGTGCCTGGAGTGTATCCCTCGAGCAGTACCTC.